This T cell receptor (beta chain) derives from a study of neurological immune-mediated disorders. Findings and limits, study-wide: Phylogenetic analysis grouped 18 of 34 multiple sclerosis patients' repertoires together, suggesting a possible repertoire signature.

TCRdb fed the 5' RACE reads into MiXCR, producing one record per CDR3 protein. This table holds 60,000 to 80,000 distinct CDR3 sequences, under 5.5% found once. This clonotype was observed at least ten times. The antigen remains undetermined. The CDR3 contains 15 residues. Germline CDR1 LGHDT, CDR2 YNNKEL (reference sequence). After removal of 4 bases from V and 8 bases from J, the junction contained 11 bases not matched to a gene. The TCR originated in a woman between 45 and 65 years old with multiple sclerosis. The sample consisted of PBMCs. The gene calls are TRBV3-1 and TRBJ1-3; 7 bases are a match to TRBD1. The CDR3 region is CASSLRTGLGYTIYF. The DNA for the CDR3 is TGTGCCAGCAGCCTTCGGACAGGATTAGGTTACACCATATATTTT.